Shown below are 29 T cell receptor beta chains from a single sample sequenced in a study of Ad26.COV2.S vaccination and SARS-CoV-2 variants. This table comes from immunoSEQ multiplex PCR, and its TCRdb copy is limited to in-frame clones, with some not included. The sample gives about 410,000 clones, roughly 90% of which show up once; about 1.6% is in the top ten. Treatment described: roughly 20 received Ad26.COV2.S at low or high dose, single or two shots; roughly 5 received placebo; per-sample allocation not given. It was on day 63 after the first vaccine or placebo injection that samples were taken. The specimen comprised peripheral blood, sampled in a trial of Ad26.COV2.S vaccine versus placebo. Every receptor here comes from a person aged 18-65 years who received the Ad26.COV2.S COVID-19 vaccine or a placebo.

V is TRBV7-2 and J is TRBJ1-4; D remains unclear. Germline loops: CDR1 SGHTA, CDR2 FQGNSA. The V gene lost 3 bases and the J gene lost 2 bases, with 19 bases spanning the gap. The CDR3 length is 18 residues. CDR3 nucleotides: TGTGCCAGCAGCTTTTTAGTAGCAGGAGGGAGTACTAATGAAAAACTGTTTTTT. This translates into CASSFLVAGGSTNEKLFF.

The chain joins TRBV29-1 to TRBJ2-1, with TRBD1 matching over 12 bases. Germline CDR1 and CDR2: SQVTM and ANQGSEA. The CDR3 is 15 residues long. V lost 7 bases, J lost 7 bases, and 11 bases stayed unmatched. The CDR3 here is CSAQAPGQGANEQFF. In nucleotides, the CDR3 is TGCAGCGCCCAAGCCCCGGGACAGGGGGCGAATGAGCAGTTCTTC.

The chain carries TRBV6-2 or TRBV6-3 and TRBJ2-1; D perhaps matches TRBD2 (5 bases). V gave up 5 bases and J gave up 6 bases, with 14 bases separating them. The CDR3 totals 14 residues. Germline-derived CDR1 and CDR2 are MNHEY and SVGEGT. CDR3 loop: CASSSSRGSNEQFF. DNA for the CDR3: TGTGCCAGCAGTAGCTCTCGGGGATCCAATGAGCAGTTCTTC.

The gene calls are TRBV6-6 and TRBJ2-7; 9 bases fit TRBD1. J lost 2 bases, V lost 5 bases, and 4 bases had no gene match. This CDR3 region has 14 residues. Germline CDR1 MNHNY, CDR2 SVGAGI (reference sequence). CDR3 DNA sequence: TGTGCCAGCAGTCTCACAGGGGGCCCCTACGAGCAGTACTTC. The encoded protein is CASSLTGGPYEQYF.

V usage is TRBV6-5 and J usage is TRBJ2-7; D is ambiguous. Germline V gene sequence: CDR1 MNHEY, CDR2 SVGAGI. The CDR3 length is 15 residues. V lost 7 bases and J lost 2, with 18 bases in between. This CDR3 reads CASNTLHGEPYEQYF. Here the CDR3 DNA reads TGTGCCAGCAATACCTTGCATGGGGAACCCTACGAGCAGTACTTC.

This chain joins TRBV5-6 and TRBJ2-1; maybe TRBD1 (5 bases). V lost 6 bases to trimming and J lost 6 bases, with 10 bases between them. The CDR3 sequence is 12 residues long. Germline values: CDR1 SGHDT, CDR2 YYEEEE. CDR3 in DNA: TGTGCCAGCAACTATGGGGCCAATGAGCAGTTCTTC. Its translation is CASNYGANEQFF.

With respect to this clone: The same CDR3 is also encoded by other DNA sequences in this sample. The rearrangement links TRBV30 to TRBJ1-1; no clear D gene. Trimming cost V 5 bases and J 5 bases, with 12 bases left between them. Germline CDR1 GTSNPN, CDR2 SVGIG (reference sequence). CDR3 size: 12 residues. The CDR3 protein is CAWSSGRTEAFF. The CDR3 DNA follows: TGTGCCTGGTCCTCGGGGAGAACTGAAGCTTTCTTT.

The chain carries TRBV19 and TRBJ2-1; 7 positions match TRBD2. CDR1 is LNHDA, CDR2 SQIVND, per germline (reference sequence). This CDR3 region has 14 residues. The V segment lost 3 bases and the J segment 3 bases; nucleotides outside the gene matches: 2. The CDR3 is CASSIAGDYNEQFF. CDR3 nucleotides: TGTGCCAGTAGTATCGCGGGGGACTACAATGAGCAGTTCTTC.

V and J are TRBV10-1 and TRBJ1-5; the D gene is possibly TRBD1 (6 bases). Between the trimmed V and J ends, which lost 11 bases and 7 bases, there was a span of 18 bases. Germline V CDR1 and CDR2: WNHNN, SYGVQD (reference sequence). This CDR3 has 13 amino acids. The CDR3 DNA follows: TGCGCCGAGGGGGTCAGGGGTGGACAGCCCCAGCATTTT. This codes for CAEGVRGGQPQHF.

The chain carries TRBV7-6 and TRBJ2-3; D is possibly TRBD2 (6 bases). Germline CDR1 is SGHVS and CDR2 is FNYEAQ. This CDR3 spans 14 amino acids. Between the trimmed V and J ends, which lost 4 bases and 1 base, there was a span of 9 bases. Written as DNA, the CDR3 is TGTGCCAGCAGCTCATCGGGGGGCACAGATACGCAGTATTTT. Its translation: CASSSSGGTDTQYF.

V gene TRBV28 combines with J gene TRBJ1-4, with D unresolved. This CDR3 comprises 16 residues. Per germline, CDR1 MDHEN and CDR2 SYDVKM. V lost 2 bases and J lost 0, with 10 bases in between. The CDR3 loop reads CASSLLGSSTNEKLFF. The CDR3 DNA reads TGTGCCAGCAGTTTACTCGGGAGCTCAACTAATGAAAAACTGTTTTTT.

V usage is TRBV10-2 and J usage is TRBJ2-1; no clear D. V was shortened by 7 bases and J by 5 bases, with 15 bases between the two germline ends. Looked up from germline, CDR1 is WSHSY and CDR2 is SAAADI. The CDR3 runs 14 residues. In DNA form, the CDR3 reads TGCGCCAGCACCGATGGCCGCCGCAACAATGAGCAGTTCTTC. Residues: CASTDGRRNNEQFF.

The chain combines TRBV7-2 with TRBJ2-7, with D uncertain. The CDR3 loop spans 16 amino acids. With 3 bases removed from V and 0 bases from J, the gap between germline ends came to 15 bases. Germline CDR1 and CDR2: SGHTA and FQGNSA. The CDR3, as DNA: TGTGCCAGCAGCTTCCAGACCGACGGTCTCTCCTACGAGCAGTACTTC. Residues: CASSFQTDGLSYEQYF.

This clone was counted a few times. The rearrangement uses TRBV18 and TRBJ1-6; 7 bases are a match to TRBD1. CDR3 size: 14 residues. The J segment lost 9 bases and the V segment lost 2 bases, leaving 4 bases of the junction unmatched. The germline gives CDR1 KGHSH, CDR2 LQKENI. CDR3 DNA sequence: TGTGCCAGCTCACCAACAGGGGAACGTTCACCCCTCCACTTT. Translating it yields CASSPTGERSPLHF.

The rearrangement joins TRBV28 to TRBJ2-7, with 10 bases that match TRBD1. Germline V gene data show CDR1 as MDHEN and CDR2 as SYDVKM. The CDR3 length is 14 residues. The J segment lost 6 bases and the V segment lost 5 bases, leaving 7 bases of the junction unmatched. The CDR3 DNA follows: TGTGCCAGCAGTCTCCGACAGGGGGCTAGCGAGCAGTACTTC. This encodes CASSLRQGASEQYF.

This chain's CDR3 is CASSSPGQGNYGYTF. The DNA for the CDR3 is TGTGCCAGCAGTTCTCCGGGACAGGGGAACTATGGCTACACCTTC. The chain joins TRBV27 to TRBJ1-2, with 10 bases matching TRBD1. Unmatched junction bases numbered 4, after V lost 4 bases and J lost 2 bases. The germline gives CDR1 MNHEY, CDR2 SMNVEV (reference sequence). The length of the CDR3 is 15 residues.

This clone was picked up one time. The chain links TRBV5-1 to TRBJ2-1; 13 bases are shared with TRBD2. J gave up 4 bases and V 4 bases, and 5 bases lay outside the gene matches. Germline V gene lookup returns CDR1 SGHRS and CDR2 YFSETQ. This CDR3 region has 16 residues. CDR3 sequence: CASSGPTSGGYNEQFF. CDR3 sequence (DNA): TGCGCCAGCAGCGGTCCGACTAGCGGGGGGTACAATGAGCAGTTCTTC.

This sequence joins TRBV15 and TRBJ1-5; D gene uncertain. The germline CDR1 and CDR2 sequences are LNHNV and YYDKDF (reference sequence). V was cut by 4 bases and J by 4 bases, with 5 bases left in between. The CDR3 loop spans 12 amino acids. CDR3 amino acids: CATSTANQPQHF. The CDR3, as DNA: TGTGCCACCAGCACCGCTAATCAGCCCCAGCATTTT.

This chain uses TRBV5-4 with TRBJ1-1, with D maybe TRBD1 (6 bases). Trimming took 4 bases from V and 1 from J, leaving 8 bases between them. There are 13 residues in the CDR3. CDR1 is SGHNT and CDR2 is YYREEE in the germline V gene (reference sequence). CDR3 loop: CASSPGANTEAFF. As DNA, the CDR3 is TGTGCCAGCAGCCCAGGGGCGAACACTGAAGCTTTCTTT.

This clone was detected a few times. The chain has TRBV7-2 and TRBJ1-5; D might be TRBD1 (5 bases). V was pared by 1 base and J by 3 bases, with 10 bases between. Germline-derived CDR1 and CDR2 are SGHTA and FQGNSA. The CDR3 spans 15 residues. The CDR3 loop is CASSLDGGFNQPQHF. In DNA, the CDR3 is TGTGCCAGCAGCTTAGATGGGGGGTTCAATCAGCCCCAGCATTTT.

This chain joins TRBV9 and TRBJ2-7; no firm D call. V was shortened by 0 bases and J by 5 bases, with 15 bases between the two germline ends. From germline, CDR1 is SGDLS and CDR2 YYNGEE. CDR3 length equals 15 residues. The CDR3 loop is CASSVGLKRYDEQYF. The CDR3 DNA sequence: TGTGCCAGCAGCGTAGGGCTGAAACGGTACGACGAGCAGTACTTC.

This rearrangement joins TRBV6-2 or TRBV6-3 to TRBJ2-7; D gene unclear. The CDR3 consists of 16 residues. From germline, CDR1 is MNHEY and CDR2 SVGEGT. Trimming removed 0 bases from V and 2 bases from J, with 14 bases in between. CDR3 nucleotides: TGTGCCAGCAGTTACTCGACAACAAGGTCCCCCTACGAGCAGTACTTC. It encodes CASSYSTTRSPYEQYF.

The genes are TRBV7-2 and TRBJ2-2; 7 bases line up with TRBD2. CDR1 and CDR2 from the germline V gene are SGHTA and FQGNSA. The trim removed 1 base at V and 6 bases at J, leaving 8 bases unmatched. The CDR3 extends over 16 amino acids. The CDR3 loop reads CASSLGPAGIAGELFF. CDR3 sequence (DNA): TGTGCCAGCAGCTTAGGCCCAGCGGGGATTGCCGGGGAGCTGTTTTTT.

This clone showed up just a few times. The chain combines TRBV3-1 (or the pseudogene TRBV3-2) with TRBJ2-7, with 9 bases lining up with TRBD1. CDR1 and CDR2 from the germline V gene are LGHDT and YNNKEL (reference sequence). This CDR3 has 15 amino acids. J gave up 3 bases and V 4 bases, and 7 bases lay outside the gene matches. In DNA, the CDR3 is TGTGCCAGCAGCCGATTACAGGGGGCGAACTACGAGCAGTACTTC. This codes for CASSRLQGANYEQYF.

This chain uses TRBV5-5 with TRBJ1-4, with 7 bases that match TRBD1. J gave up 0 bases and V 4 bases, and 6 bases lay outside the gene matches. Germline assignment: CDR1 SGHKS and CDR2 YYEKEE (reference sequence). The CDR3 extends over 16 amino acids. The CDR3 reads CASSGRTGATNEKLFF. CDR3 DNA sequence: TGTGCCAGCAGCGGCCGGACAGGTGCAACTAATGAAAAACTGTTTTTT.

This chain joins TRBV7-2 and TRBJ2-7; D may be TRBD2 (5 bases). Germline V gives CDR1 SGHTA, CDR2 FQGNSA. The CDR3 is 13 residues long. V was trimmed by 4 bases and J by 0 bases, leaving 7 bases between them. CDR3 amino acids: CASSSRDSYEQYF. CDR3 bases: TGTGCCAGCAGCTCCCGGGACTCCTACGAGCAGTACTTC.

The V call is TRBV30, the J call TRBJ1-1, with D maybe TRBD1 (6 bases). V lost 4 bases, J lost 1 base, and 10 bases lay in between. The CDR3 extends over 13 amino acids. Germline V lookup: CDR1 GTSNPN, CDR2 SVGIG (reference sequence). The CDR3 protein is CAWTDRSNTEAFF. The CDR3, as DNA: TGTGCCTGGACAGACAGGTCGAACACTGAAGCTTTCTTT.

The rearrangement links TRBV6-2 or TRBV6-3 to TRBJ2-5; TRBD2 matches at 10 bases. Trimming at V came to 4 bases and at J to 5 bases, leaving 13 bases not matched to a gene. This CDR3 has 17 amino acids. Per germline, CDR1 MNHEY and CDR2 SVGEGT. CDR3 DNA: TGTGCCAGCAGTTTGGGGGCGCTAGCGGGGGCCGGGGAGACCCAGTACTTC. It translates to CASSLGALAGAGETQYF.

This clone was detected once. A junction boundary mismatches the germline segment, possibly from a read error. The V gene is TRBV27, the J gene TRBJ1-1, with a weak D call TRBD1 (5 bases). Germline CDR1 is MNHEY and CDR2 is SMNVEV (reference sequence). This CDR3 contains 16 residues. CDR3 in amino acids: CASSLSVGLSNTEAFF. In nucleotides, the CDR3 is TGTGCCAGCAGTCTATCAGTGGGGCTCTCGAACACTGAAGCTTTCTTT.